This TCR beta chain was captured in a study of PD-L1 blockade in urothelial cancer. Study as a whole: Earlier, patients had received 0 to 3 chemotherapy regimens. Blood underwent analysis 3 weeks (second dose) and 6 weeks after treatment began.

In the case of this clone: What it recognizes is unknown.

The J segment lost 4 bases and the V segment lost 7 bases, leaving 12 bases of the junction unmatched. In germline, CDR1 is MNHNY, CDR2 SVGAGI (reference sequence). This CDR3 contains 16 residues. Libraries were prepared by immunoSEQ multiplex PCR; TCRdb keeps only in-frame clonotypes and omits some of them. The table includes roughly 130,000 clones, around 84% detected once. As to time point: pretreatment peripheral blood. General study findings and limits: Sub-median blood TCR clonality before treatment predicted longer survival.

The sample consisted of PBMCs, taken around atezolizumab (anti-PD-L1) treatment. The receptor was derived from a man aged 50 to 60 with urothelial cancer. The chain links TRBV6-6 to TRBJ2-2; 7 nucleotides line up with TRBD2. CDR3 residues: CASTPSGGGVTGELFF. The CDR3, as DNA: TGTGCCAGCACCCCCTCCGGGGGAGGGGTCACCGGGGAGCTGTTTTTT.